This T cell receptor beta chain is drawn from a study of cytomegalovirus exposure and HLA in healthy donors. Study-level information: There were 117 million unique TCR beta sequences, drawn from about 190 million T cells, in an earlier analysis. Study-level results: Data from an earlier analysis indicated that most TCR beta V segments were productive either about 87% or about 30% of the time. CMV serostatus was the sole immune exposure data available.

60 Vbeta and 13 Jbeta primers were used in PCR. Method: immunoSEQ multiplex PCR; TCRdb's copy keeps in-frame clones and lacks some. This sample has 100,000 or so clones, with approximately 88% found just once. On this clone itself: Its specificity is unknown.

The ends were cut back, 3 bases at V and 2 bases at J, with 15 bases in the middle. In germline, CDR1 is SGHTA, CDR2 FQGNSA. There are 16 residues in the CDR3. Material for sequencing was PBMCs. The sequence derives from a man aged 18-30 years in good health and CMV-seronegative. V and J are TRBV7-2 and TRBJ2-3, with D possibly matching TRBD2 (6 bases). The CDR3 here is CASSFPSGFLTDTQYF. In DNA, the CDR3 is TGTGCCAGCAGCTTCCCCAGCGGGTTCCTCACAGATACGCAGTATTTT. Full variable domain (rest looked up from reference TRBV7-2 and TRBJ2-3): GAGVSQSPSNKVTEKGKDVELRCDPISGHTALYWYRQSLGQGLEFLIYFQGNSAPDKSGLPSDRFSAERTGGSVSTLTIQRTQQEDSAVYLCASSFPSGFLTDTQYFGPGTRLTVL.